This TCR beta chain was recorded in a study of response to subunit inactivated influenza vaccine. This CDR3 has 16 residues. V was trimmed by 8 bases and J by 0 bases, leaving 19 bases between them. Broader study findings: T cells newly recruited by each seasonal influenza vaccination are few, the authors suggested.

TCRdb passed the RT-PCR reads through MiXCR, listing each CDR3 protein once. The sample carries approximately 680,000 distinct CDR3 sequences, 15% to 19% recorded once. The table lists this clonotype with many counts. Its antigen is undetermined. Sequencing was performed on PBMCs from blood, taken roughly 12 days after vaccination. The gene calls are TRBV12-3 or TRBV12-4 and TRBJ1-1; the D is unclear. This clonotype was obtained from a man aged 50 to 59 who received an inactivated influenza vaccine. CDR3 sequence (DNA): TGTGCCAGCCTTGGGTTGTTGAGTGCCCTGAACACTGAAGCTTTCTTT. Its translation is CASLGLLSALNTEAFF.